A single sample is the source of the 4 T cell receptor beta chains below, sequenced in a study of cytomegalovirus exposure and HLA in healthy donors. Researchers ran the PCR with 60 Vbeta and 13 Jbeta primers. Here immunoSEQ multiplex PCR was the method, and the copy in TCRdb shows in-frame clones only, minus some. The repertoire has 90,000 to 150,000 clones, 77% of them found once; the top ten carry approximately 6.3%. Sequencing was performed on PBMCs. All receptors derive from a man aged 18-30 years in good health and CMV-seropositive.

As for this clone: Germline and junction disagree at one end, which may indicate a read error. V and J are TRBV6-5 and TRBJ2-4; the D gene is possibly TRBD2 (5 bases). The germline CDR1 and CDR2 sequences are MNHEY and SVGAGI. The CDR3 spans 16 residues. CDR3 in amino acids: CASSYSGSLAKNSQYF. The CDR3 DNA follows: TGTGCCAGCAGTTACTCCGGCTCCCTAGCCAAAAACAGTCAGTACTTC.

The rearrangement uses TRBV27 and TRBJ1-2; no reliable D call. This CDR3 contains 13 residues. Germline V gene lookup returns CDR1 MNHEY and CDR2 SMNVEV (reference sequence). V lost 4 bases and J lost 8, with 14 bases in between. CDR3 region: CASSYAPRGGYTF. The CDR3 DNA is TGTGCCAGCAGTTACGCACCCCGCGGGGGCTACACCTTC.

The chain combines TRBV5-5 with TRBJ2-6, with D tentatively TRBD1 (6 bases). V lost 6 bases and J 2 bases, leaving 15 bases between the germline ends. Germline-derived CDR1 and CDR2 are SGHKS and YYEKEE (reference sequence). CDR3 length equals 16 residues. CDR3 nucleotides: TGTGCCAGCACCATAATCAGGGGCCCTGGGGCCAACGTCCTGACTTTC. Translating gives CASTIIRGPGANVLTF.

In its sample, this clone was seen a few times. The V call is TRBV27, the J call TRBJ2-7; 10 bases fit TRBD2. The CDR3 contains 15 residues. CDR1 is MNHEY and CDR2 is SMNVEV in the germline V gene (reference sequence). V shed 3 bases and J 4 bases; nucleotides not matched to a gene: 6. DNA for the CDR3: TGTGCCAGCAGTTTTCGCGAGCGGGGGGGGTACGAGCAGTACTTC. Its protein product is CASSFRERGGYEQYF.